This T cell receptor beta chain was profiled in a study of T cells in Graves' hyperthyroidism and ophthalmopathy. This clonotype showed up just a few times. V lost 1 base to trimming and J lost 9 bases, with 6 bases between them. Germline CDR1 SNHLY, CDR2 FYNNEI. The CDR3 has 12 residues. Those with hyperthyroidism were 18 to 65 years old, newly diagnosed, and ill for under 2 months. Diagnosis relied on clinical symptoms, serum thyroxine and TRAb, thyroid ultrasound and orbital computed tomography. Cells are PBMCs isolated from roughly 10 ml of fresh blood. RNA transcripts gave rise to amplified TCR beta CDR3 regions. The TCR CDR3 first-round RT-PCR relied on the HTBI primer set. TCRdb analysed the multiplex PCR reads with MiXCR anew, one entry per CDR3 protein. The profile shows around 420,000 distinct CDR3 sequences, around 16% of them singletons.

Sequences were obtained from blood. The chain employs TRBV2 and TRBJ1-4; no firm D call. The sequence was obtained from a woman between 18 and 29 years old with Graves' hyperthyroidism. The CDR3 is CASSEGAQKLFF. As DNA, the CDR3 is TGTGCCAGCAGTGAAGGGGCCCAAAAACTGTTTTTT.